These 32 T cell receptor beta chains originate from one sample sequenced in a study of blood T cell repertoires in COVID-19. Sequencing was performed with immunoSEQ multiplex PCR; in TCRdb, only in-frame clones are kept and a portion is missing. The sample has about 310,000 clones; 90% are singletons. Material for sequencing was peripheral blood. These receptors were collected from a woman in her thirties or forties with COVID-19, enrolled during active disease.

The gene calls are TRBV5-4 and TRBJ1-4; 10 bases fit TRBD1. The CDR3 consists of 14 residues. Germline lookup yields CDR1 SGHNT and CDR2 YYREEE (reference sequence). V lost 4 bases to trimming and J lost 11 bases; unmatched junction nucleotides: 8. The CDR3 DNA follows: TGTGCCAGCAGCCCGGGACAGGGGTCGTGGAAACTGTTTTTT. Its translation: CASSPGQGSWKLFF.

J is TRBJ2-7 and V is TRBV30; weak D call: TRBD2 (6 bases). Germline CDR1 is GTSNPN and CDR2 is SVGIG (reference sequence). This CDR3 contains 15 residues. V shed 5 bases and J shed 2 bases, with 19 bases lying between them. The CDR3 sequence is CAWAGDPGAAYEQYF. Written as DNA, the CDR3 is TGTGCCTGGGCCGGGGATCCGGGAGCTGCCTACGAGCAGTACTTC.

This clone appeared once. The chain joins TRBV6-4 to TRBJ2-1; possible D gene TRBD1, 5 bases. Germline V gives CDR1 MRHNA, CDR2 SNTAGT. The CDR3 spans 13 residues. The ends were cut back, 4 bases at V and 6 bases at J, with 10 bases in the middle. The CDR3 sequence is CASSGQMGNEQFF. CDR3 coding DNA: TGTGCCAGCAGTGGACAGATGGGCAATGAGCAGTTCTTC.

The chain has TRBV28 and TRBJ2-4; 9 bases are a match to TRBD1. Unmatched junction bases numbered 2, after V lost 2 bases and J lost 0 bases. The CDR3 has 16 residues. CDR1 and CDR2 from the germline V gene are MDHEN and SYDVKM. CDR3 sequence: CASSLGTGLAKNIQYF. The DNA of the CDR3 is TGTGCCAGCAGTTTAGGGACAGGGTTAGCCAAAAACATTCAGTACTTC.

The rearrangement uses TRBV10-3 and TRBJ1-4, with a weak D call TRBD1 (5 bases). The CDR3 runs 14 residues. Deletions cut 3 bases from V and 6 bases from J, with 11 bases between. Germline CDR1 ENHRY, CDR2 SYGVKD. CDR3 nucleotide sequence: TGTGCCATCAGTGAAGGAGGGGCCGATGAAAAACTGTTTTTT. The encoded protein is CAISEGGADEKLFF.

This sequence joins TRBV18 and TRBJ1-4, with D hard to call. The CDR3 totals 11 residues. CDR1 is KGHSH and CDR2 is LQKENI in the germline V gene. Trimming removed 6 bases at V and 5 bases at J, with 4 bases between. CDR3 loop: CASSLNEKLFF. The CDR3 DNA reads TGTGCCAGCTCCCTCAATGAAAAACTGTTTTTT.

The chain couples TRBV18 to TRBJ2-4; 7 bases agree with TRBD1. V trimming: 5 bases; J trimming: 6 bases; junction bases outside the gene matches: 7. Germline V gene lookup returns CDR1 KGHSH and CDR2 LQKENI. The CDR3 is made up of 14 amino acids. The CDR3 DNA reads TGTGCCAGCTCATTAGAGGGGGCAAGAAACATTCAGTACTTC. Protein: CASSLEGARNIQYF.

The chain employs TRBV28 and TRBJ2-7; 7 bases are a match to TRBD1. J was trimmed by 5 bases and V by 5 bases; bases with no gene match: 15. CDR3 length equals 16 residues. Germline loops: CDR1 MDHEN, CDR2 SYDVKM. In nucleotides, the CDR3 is TGTGCCAGCAGTGCACCGCGTGGGGGACAGCTCGACGAGCAGTACTTC. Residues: CASSAPRGGQLDEQYF.

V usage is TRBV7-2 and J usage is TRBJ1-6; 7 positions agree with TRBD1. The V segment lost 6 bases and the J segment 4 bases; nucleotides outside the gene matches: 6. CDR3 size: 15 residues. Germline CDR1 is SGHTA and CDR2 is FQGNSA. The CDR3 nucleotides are TGTGCCAGCAGTCAACCGGGACAGTATAATTCACCCCTCCACTTT. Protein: CASSQPGQYNSPLHF.

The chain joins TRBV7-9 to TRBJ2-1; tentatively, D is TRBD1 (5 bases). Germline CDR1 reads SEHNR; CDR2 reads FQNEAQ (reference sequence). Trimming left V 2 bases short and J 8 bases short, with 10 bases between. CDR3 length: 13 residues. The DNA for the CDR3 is TGTGCCAGCAGCTTACAGGGAAGGGATGAGCAGTTCTTC. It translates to CASSLQGRDEQFF.

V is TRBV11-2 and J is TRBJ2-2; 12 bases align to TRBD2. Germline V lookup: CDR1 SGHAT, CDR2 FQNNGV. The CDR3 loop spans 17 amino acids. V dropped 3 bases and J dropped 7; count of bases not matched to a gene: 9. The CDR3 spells CASSFALAGGPSGELFF. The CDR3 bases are TGTGCCAGCAGCTTTGCGCTAGCGGGAGGGCCGAGCGGGGAGCTGTTTTTT.

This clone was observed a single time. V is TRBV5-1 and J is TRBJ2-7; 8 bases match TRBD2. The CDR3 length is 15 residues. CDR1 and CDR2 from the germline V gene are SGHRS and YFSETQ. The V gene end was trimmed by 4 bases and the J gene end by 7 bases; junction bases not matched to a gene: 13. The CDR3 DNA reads TGCGCCAGCAGCCCAAGACGGGGGGGAGTGGGTGAGCAGTACTTC. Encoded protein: CASSPRRGGVGEQYF.

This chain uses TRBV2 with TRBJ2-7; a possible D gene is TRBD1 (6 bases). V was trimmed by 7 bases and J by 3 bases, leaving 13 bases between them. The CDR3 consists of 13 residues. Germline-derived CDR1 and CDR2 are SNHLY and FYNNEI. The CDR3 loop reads CASTPTGFYEQYF. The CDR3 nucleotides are TGTGCCAGCACTCCGACAGGCTTCTACGAGCAGTACTTC.

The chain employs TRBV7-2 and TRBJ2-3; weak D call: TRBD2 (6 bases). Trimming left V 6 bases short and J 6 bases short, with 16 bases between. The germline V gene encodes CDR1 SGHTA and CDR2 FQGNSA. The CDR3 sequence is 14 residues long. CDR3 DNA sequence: TGTGCCAGCAGGTCACGTCGGAGGGAGGATACGCAGTATTTT. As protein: CASRSRRREDTQYF.

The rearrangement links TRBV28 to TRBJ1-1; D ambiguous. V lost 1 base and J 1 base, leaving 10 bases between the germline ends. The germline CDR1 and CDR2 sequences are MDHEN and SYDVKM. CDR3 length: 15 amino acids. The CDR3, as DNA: TGTGCCAGCAGTTTATCTGCCACGGGGAACACTGAAGCTTTCTTT. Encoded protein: CASSLSATGNTEAFF.

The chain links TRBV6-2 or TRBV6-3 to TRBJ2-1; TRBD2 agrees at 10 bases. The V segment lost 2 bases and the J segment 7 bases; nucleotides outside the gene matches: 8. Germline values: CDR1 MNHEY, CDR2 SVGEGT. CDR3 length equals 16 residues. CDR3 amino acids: CASSYPLAGVINEQFF. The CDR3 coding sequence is TGTGCCAGCAGTTACCCCCTAGCGGGAGTAATTAATGAGCAGTTCTTC.

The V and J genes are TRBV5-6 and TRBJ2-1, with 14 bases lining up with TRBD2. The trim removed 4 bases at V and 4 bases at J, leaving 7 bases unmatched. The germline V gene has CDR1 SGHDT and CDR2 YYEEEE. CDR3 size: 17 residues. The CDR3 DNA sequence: TGTGCCAGCAGCCTGGGACTAGCGGGAGTAGGGTACAATGAGCAGTTCTTC. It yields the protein CASSLGLAGVGYNEQFF. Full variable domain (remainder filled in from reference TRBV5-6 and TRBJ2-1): DAGVTQSPTHLIKTRGQQVTLRCSPKSGHDTVSWYQQALGQGPQFIFQYYEEEERQRGNFPDRFSGHQFPNYSSELNVNALLLGDSALYLCASSLGLAGVGYNEQFFGPGTRLTVL.

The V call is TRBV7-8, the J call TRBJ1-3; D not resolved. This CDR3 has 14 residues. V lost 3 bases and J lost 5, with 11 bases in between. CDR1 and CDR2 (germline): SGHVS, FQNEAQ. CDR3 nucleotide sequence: TGTGCCAGCAGCTTGTCGGGGTTTAGAAACACCATATATTTT. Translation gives CASSLSGFRNTIYF. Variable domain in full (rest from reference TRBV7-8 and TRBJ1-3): GAGVSQSPRYKVAKRGQDVALRCDPISGHVSLFWYQQALGQGPEFLTYFQNEAQLDKSGLPSDRFFAERPEGSVSTLKIQRTQQEDSAVYLCASSLSGFRNTIYFGEGSWLTVV.

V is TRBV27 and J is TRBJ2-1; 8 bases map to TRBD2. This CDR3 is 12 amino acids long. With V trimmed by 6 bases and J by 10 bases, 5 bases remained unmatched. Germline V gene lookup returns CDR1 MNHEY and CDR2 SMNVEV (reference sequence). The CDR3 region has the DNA TGTGCCAGCAGCGGGCGGACTAGCGAGCAGTTCTTC. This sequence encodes CASSGRTSEQFF.

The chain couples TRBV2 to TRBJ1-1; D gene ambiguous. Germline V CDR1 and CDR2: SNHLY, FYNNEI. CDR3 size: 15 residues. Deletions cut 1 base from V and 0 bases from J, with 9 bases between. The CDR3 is CASSEGRRLNTEAFF. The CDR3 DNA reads TGTGCCAGCAGTGAAGGGAGAAGATTGAACACTGAAGCTTTCTTT. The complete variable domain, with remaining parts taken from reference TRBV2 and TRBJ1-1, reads EPEVTQTPSHQVTQMGQEVILRCVPISNHLYFYWYRQILGQKVEFLVSFYNNEISEKSEIFDDQFSVERPDGSNFTLKIRSTKLEDSAMYFCASSEGRRLNTEAFFGQGTRLTVV.

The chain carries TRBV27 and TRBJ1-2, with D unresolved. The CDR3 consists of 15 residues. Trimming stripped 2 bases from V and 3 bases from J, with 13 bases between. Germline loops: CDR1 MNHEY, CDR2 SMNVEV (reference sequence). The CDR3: CASSLAGGLYYGYTF. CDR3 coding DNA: TGTGCCAGCAGTTTAGCGGGCGGACTATACTATGGCTACACCTTC.

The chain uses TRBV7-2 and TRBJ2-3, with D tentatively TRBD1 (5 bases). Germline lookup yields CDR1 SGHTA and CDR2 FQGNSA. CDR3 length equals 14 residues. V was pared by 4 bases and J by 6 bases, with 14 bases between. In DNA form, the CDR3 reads TGTGCCAGCAGCTCTTTCGCAGGGTCGGATACGCAGTATTTT. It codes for CASSSFAGSDTQYF.

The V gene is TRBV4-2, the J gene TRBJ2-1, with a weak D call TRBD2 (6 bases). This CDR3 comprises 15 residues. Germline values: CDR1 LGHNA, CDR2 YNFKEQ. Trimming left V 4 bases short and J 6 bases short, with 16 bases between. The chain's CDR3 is CASSRLMGGINEQFF. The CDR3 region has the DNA TGTGCCAGCAGCCGACTGATGGGCGGGATCAATGAGCAGTTCTTC.

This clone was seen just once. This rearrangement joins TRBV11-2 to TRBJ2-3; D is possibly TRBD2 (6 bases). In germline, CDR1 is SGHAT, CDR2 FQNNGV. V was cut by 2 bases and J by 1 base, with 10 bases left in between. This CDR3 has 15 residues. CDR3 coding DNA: TGTGCCAGCAGCTTATCTACGGGGGGCACAGATACGCAGTATTTT. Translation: CASSLSTGGTDTQYF.

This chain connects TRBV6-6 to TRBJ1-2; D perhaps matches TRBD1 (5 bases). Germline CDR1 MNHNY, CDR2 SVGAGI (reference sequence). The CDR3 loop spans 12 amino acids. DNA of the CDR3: TGTGCTGCGTCGGGAGGGGACTATGGCTACACCTTC. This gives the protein CAASGGDYGYTF.

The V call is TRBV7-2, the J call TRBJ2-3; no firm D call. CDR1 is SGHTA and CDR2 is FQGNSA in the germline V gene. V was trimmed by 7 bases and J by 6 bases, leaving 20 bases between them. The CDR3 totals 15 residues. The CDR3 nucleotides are TGTGCCAGCACCCCCAGCTCGGGTGTAGGTGATACGCAGTATTTT. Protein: CASTPSSGVGDTQYF.

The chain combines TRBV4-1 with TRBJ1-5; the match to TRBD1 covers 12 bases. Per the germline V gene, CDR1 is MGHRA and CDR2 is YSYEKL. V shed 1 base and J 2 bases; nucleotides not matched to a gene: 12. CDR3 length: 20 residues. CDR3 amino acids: CASSQVRGDRGPGGNQPQHF. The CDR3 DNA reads TGCGCCAGCAGCCAAGTGAGGGGGGACAGGGGGCCCGGCGGCAATCAGCCCCAGCATTTT.

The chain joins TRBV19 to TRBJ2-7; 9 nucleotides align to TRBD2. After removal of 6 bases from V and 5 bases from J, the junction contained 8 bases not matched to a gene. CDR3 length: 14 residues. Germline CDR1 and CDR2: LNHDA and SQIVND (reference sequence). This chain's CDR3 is CASSEKREVDEQYF. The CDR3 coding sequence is TGTGCCAGTAGCGAAAAGCGGGAGGTAGACGAGCAGTACTTC.

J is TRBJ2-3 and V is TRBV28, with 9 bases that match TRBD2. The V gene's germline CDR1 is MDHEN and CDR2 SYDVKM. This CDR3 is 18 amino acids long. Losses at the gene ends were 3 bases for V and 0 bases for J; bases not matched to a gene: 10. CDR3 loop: CASSFFRSRGGSTDTQYF. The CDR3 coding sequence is TGTGCCAGCAGTTTTTTCAGGTCGCGGGGGGGCAGCACAGATACGCAGTATTTT. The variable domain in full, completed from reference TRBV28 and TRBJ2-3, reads DVKVTQSSRYLVKRTGEKVFLECVQDMDHENMFWYRQDPGLGLRLIYFSYDVKMKEKGDIPEGYSVSREKKERFSLILESASTNQTSMYLCASSFFRSRGGSTDTQYFGPGTRLTVL.

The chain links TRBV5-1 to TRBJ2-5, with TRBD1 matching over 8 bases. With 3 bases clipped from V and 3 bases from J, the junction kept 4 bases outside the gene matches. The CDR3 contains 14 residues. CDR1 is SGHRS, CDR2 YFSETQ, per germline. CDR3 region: CASSSQGAEETQYF. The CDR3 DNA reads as TGCGCCAGCAGCTCCCAGGGGGCGGAAGAGACCCAGTACTTC.

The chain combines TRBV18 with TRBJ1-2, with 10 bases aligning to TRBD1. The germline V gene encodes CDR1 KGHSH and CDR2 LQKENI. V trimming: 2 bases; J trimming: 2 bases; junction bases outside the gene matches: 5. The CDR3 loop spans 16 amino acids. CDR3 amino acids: CASSPIGTGVNYGYTF. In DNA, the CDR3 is TGTGCCAGCTCACCAATTGGGACAGGGGTCAACTATGGCTACACCTTC.

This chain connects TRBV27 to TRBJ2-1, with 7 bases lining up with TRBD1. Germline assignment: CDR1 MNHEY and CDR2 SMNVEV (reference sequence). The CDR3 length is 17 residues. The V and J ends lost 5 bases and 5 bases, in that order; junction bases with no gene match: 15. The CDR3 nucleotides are TGTGCCAGCAGTCCACAGGGGCGCGGACCTCAGGACAATGAGCAGTTCTTC. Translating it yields CASSPQGRGPQDNEQFF.